The 31 T cell receptor beta chains given below trace back to one sample, sequenced in a study of blood T cell repertoires in COVID-19. Method: immunoSEQ multiplex PCR; TCRdb's copy keeps in-frame clones and lacks some. The table has 110,000 or so clones, roughly 80% seen once. Sequencing was carried out using peripheral blood. The receptors were gathered from a human donor in a cohort sampled during active COVID-19.

The chain has TRBV7-2 and TRBJ2-7, with D possibly being TRBD2 (5 bases). Germline V gene sequence: CDR1 SGHTA, CDR2 FQGNSA. The CDR3 loop spans 16 amino acids. V was clipped by 4 bases and J by 0 bases, with 16 bases between them. The CDR3 DNA reads TGTGCCAGCAGCTCCGCCCCTGGGAGCTCCTCCTACGAGCAGTACTTC. Translating it yields CASSSAPGSSSYEQYF.

The rearrangement joins TRBV6-6 to TRBJ1-3; D not resolved. Per the germline V gene, CDR1 is MNHNY and CDR2 is SVGAGI (reference sequence). This CDR3 is 12 amino acids long. The V end lost 3 bases, the J end lost 8 bases, and 8 bases lay between the germline ends. CDR3 DNA: TGTGCCAGCAGTTATTCCGGGGACACCATATATTTT. This codes for CASSYSGDTIYF.

This CDR3 reads CASSQSGASVHGGELFF. The CDR3 nucleotides are TGCGCCAGCAGCCAATCGGGTGCGTCCGTCCATGGCGGGGAGCTGTTTTTT. The gene calls are TRBV4-1 and TRBJ2-2; D is unclear. The CDR3 totals 17 residues. The V gene's germline CDR1 is MGHRA and CDR2 YSYEKL. V dropped 2 bases and J dropped 7 bases, with 20 bases sitting between them.

The gene calls are TRBV10-3 and TRBJ2-7; 9 nucleotides agree with TRBD1. Germline V CDR1 and CDR2: ENHRY, SYGVKD. Trimming took 7 bases from V and 4 from J; bases not matched to a gene: 2. This CDR3 comprises 12 residues. CDR3 amino acids: CAIKGQGYEQYF. The CDR3 DNA follows: TGTGCCATCAAGGGACAGGGTTACGAGCAGTACTTC.

This chain connects TRBV4-1 to TRBJ2-7, with 7 bases identical to TRBD2. The germline gives CDR1 MGHRA, CDR2 YSYEKL. With V trimmed by 4 bases and J by 1 base, 13 bases remained unmatched. This CDR3 spans 17 amino acids. The CDR3 DNA is TGCGCCAGCAGCCCCCCGGGGGGACTGCTCGATTCCTACGAGCAGTACTTC. It encodes CASSPPGGLLDSYEQYF.

Remarks on this clone: The identical CDR3 is also encoded by other nucleotide sequences in the sample. This chain uses TRBV7-9 with TRBJ2-5, with 8 positions matching TRBD1. CDR1 and CDR2 (germline): SEHNR, FQNEAQ (reference sequence). CDR3 length: 16 amino acids. Trimming at V came to 2 bases and at J to 1 base, leaving 6 bases not matched to a gene. The CDR3 loop is CASSLSPRGLQETQYF. The CDR3 bases are TGTGCCAGCAGCTTAAGTCCCAGGGGGCTCCAAGAGACCCAGTACTTC. The whole variable domain, filled in from reference TRBV7-9 and TRBJ2-5, reads DTGVSQNPRHKITKRGQNVTFRCDPISEHNRLYWYRQTLGQGPEFLTYFQNEAQLEKSRLLSDRFSAERPKGSFSTLEIQRTEQGDSAMYLCASSLSPRGLQETQYFGPGTRLLVL.

The chain joins TRBV29-1 to TRBJ2-7, with 8 bases identical to TRBD1. This CDR3 is built from 12 residues. The germline V gene has CDR1 SQVTM and CDR2 ANQGSEA. V lost 7 bases and J lost 3; bases outside the gene matches: 5. Here the CDR3 DNA reads TGCAGCGGAGGACAGGGTAACTACGAGCAGTACTTC. This encodes CSGGQGNYEQYF.

The chain has TRBV7-2 and TRBJ2-7, with 9 bases aligning to TRBD2. The J segment lost 1 base and the V segment lost 5 bases, leaving 6 bases of the junction unmatched. The CDR3 is made up of 15 amino acids. Per germline, CDR1 SGHTA and CDR2 FQGNSA. CDR3 loop: CASSNTSGPSYEQYF. The DNA for the CDR3 is TGTGCCAGCAGCAATACTAGCGGGCCGTCCTACGAGCAGTACTTC.

This chain uses TRBV3-1 (or the pseudogene TRBV3-2) with TRBJ1-3, with 7 bases that match TRBD1. The CDR3 covers 13 residues. With V trimmed by 2 bases and J by 8 bases, 3 bases remained unmatched. Germline V gene sequence: CDR1 LGHDT, CDR2 YNNKEL (reference sequence). The CDR3 here is CASSQRGRDTIYF. The CDR3 bases are TGTGCCAGCAGCCAAAGGGGGCGGGACACCATATATTTT.

The V call is TRBV27, the J call TRBJ2-7, with TRBD2 identical over 8 bases. The V and J ends lost 5 bases and 2 bases, in that order; junction bases with no gene match: 2. In germline, CDR1 is MNHEY, CDR2 SMNVEV (reference sequence). This CDR3 has 13 amino acids. In nucleotides, the CDR3 is TGTGCCAGCAGTGCACTAGCGGCCTACGAGCAGTACTTC. Encoded protein: CASSALAAYEQYF.

The rearrangement links TRBV27 to TRBJ2-7; 11 positions match TRBD2. Germline loops: CDR1 MNHEY, CDR2 SMNVEV (reference sequence). The CDR3 runs to 16 residues. V lost 2 bases and J lost 6; bases outside the gene matches: 9. The CDR3 spells CASSLIATSGSSEQYF. The CDR3, as DNA: TGTGCCAGCAGTTTAATAGCCACTAGCGGGAGTAGCGAGCAGTACTTC.

The CDR3 protein is CASSLGQGLGNTEAFF. The CDR3, as DNA: TGTGCCAGCAGCTTGGGACAGGGCTTGGGGAACACTGAAGCTTTCTTT. V usage is TRBV5-4 and J usage is TRBJ1-1; TRBD1 agrees at 7 bases. J was trimmed by 1 base and V by 0 bases; bases with no gene match: 6. This CDR3 is built from 16 residues. The germline V gene has CDR1 SGHNT and CDR2 YYREEE (reference sequence).

The rearrangement links TRBV5-6 to TRBJ1-2, with D possibly matching TRBD1 (5 bases). Germline V gene sequence: CDR1 SGHDT, CDR2 YYEEEE. V was pared by 0 bases and J by 7 bases, with 13 bases between. This CDR3 has 14 amino acids. CDR3 nucleotide sequence: TGTGCCAGCAGCTTGGCCGCGGGGGAGGGTGGCTACACCTTC. This gives the protein CASSLAAGEGGYTF.

The chain joins TRBV4-1 to TRBJ1-4, with a weak D call TRBD1 (6 bases). Looked up from germline, CDR1 is MGHRA and CDR2 is YSYEKL. V was cut by 0 bases and J by 4 bases, with 15 bases left in between. The CDR3 loop spans 17 amino acids. This CDR3 reads CASSQEGPGAGNEKLFF. In DNA, the CDR3 is TGCGCCAGCAGCCAAGAAGGACCAGGGGCCGGTAATGAAAAACTGTTTTTT.

The rearrangement uses TRBV11-3 and TRBJ2-5; 10 nucleotides match TRBD1. This CDR3 comprises 14 residues. Trimming at V came to 5 bases and at J to 4 bases, leaving 4 bases not matched to a gene. The germline gives CDR1 SGHNT, CDR2 YENEEA. The CDR3 DNA reads TGTGCCAGCAGCCTGGGACAGGGGAGAGAGACCCAGTACTTC. It translates to CASSLGQGRETQYF.

The rearrangement links TRBV10-3 to TRBJ2-7, with TRBD2 as a possible D gene (5 bases). V gave up 3 bases and J gave up 0 bases, with 12 bases separating them. The germline gives CDR1 ENHRY, CDR2 SYGVKD. This CDR3 comprises 15 residues. CDR3: CAISDVEDFSYEQYF. As DNA, the CDR3 is TGTGCCATCAGTGACGTGGAGGACTTCTCCTACGAGCAGTACTTC.

The sample holds a few counts of this clone. V gene TRBV2 combines with J gene TRBJ1-5, with 7 bases identical to TRBD1. Germline lookup yields CDR1 SNHLY and CDR2 FYNNEI. With 3 bases clipped from V and 3 bases from J, the junction kept 8 bases outside the gene matches. The CDR3 contains 16 residues. CDR3 sequence (DNA): TGTGCCAGCAGTGAGGCGACAGGGCTGTACAATCAGCCCCAGCATTTT. Amino acids: CASSEATGLYNQPQHF.

This sequence joins TRBV11-2 and TRBJ2-7, with TRBD2 identical over 8 bases. V was pared by 1 base and J by 12 bases, with 14 bases of the junction left unmatched. The germline gives CDR1 SGHAT, CDR2 FQNNGV. This CDR3 contains 15 residues. DNA for the CDR3: TGTGCCAGCAGCTTAGGATTAGCGGGGCCCAACTCCCCGTACTTC. It is translated as CASSLGLAGPNSPYF.

V is TRBV19 and J is TRBJ1-4; no reliable D call. CDR3 length equals 15 residues. With 4 bases removed from V and 0 bases from J, the gap between germline ends came to 9 bases. Germline CDR1 and CDR2: LNHDA and SQIVND (reference sequence). The CDR3 reads CASSRWGATNEKLFF. In nucleotides, the CDR3 is TGTGCCAGTAGTAGATGGGGAGCAACTAATGAAAAACTGTTTTTT.

The rearrangement joins TRBV28 to TRBJ1-2; no definite D call. This CDR3 is 14 amino acids long. Germline V gene data show CDR1 as MDHEN and CDR2 as SYDVKM. Trimming left V 3 bases short and J 2 bases short, with 10 bases between. CDR3 DNA sequence: TGTGCCAGCAGTTTGGGCACCTCCAACTATGGCTACACCTTC. Its translation: CASSLGTSNYGYTF.

This chain connects TRBV7-8 to TRBJ1-3; TRBD1 matches at 10 bases. Germline V lookup: CDR1 SGHVS, CDR2 FQNEAQ. The V segment lost 3 bases and the J segment 6 bases; nucleotides outside the gene matches: 2. This CDR3 has 14 residues. The CDR3 sequence is CASSLGQGTNTIYF. In DNA form, the CDR3 reads TGTGCCAGCAGCTTGGGACAGGGGACAAACACCATATATTTT.

This chain uses TRBV21-1 with TRBJ1-4; the D call in the table, TRBD1, was not verified against the DNA. TRBV21-1 is listed as a pseudogene. This CDR3 contains 18 residues. The CDR3 here is CASSAGGTRLGTNEKLFF. The CDR3 nucleotides are TGTGCCAGCAGTGCAGGGGGGACCCGACTTGGCACTAATGAAAAACTGTTTTTT.

The table lists this clone with a count of one. The genes are TRBV19 and TRBJ1-1; D not certain. CDR3 size: 14 residues. In germline, CDR1 is LNHDA, CDR2 SQIVND (reference sequence). Trimming removed 5 bases at V and 4 bases at J, with 14 bases between. The CDR3 region is CASSPGGLPTEAFF. The CDR3 DNA is TGTGCCAGTAGTCCGGGAGGCCTTCCCACTGAAGCTTTCTTT.

The chain is built from TRBV2 and TRBJ1-5, with D perhaps TRBD1 (6 bases). Germline loops: CDR1 SNHLY, CDR2 FYNNEI. There are 13 residues in the CDR3. The germline V and J ends were trimmed by 5 bases and 6 bases, with 11 bases remaining between them. CDR3 nucleotides: TGTGCCAGCAGTACAGGGTTGAGTCAGCCCCAGCATTTT. Its protein is CASSTGLSQPQHF.

As DNA, the CDR3 is TGTGCCAGCAGCGCGACAGGGTTAGATGGCTACACCTTC. Translated, it gives CASSATGLDGYTF. This rearrangement joins TRBV5-6 to TRBJ1-2, with 7 bases that match TRBD1. Germline CDR1 SGHDT, CDR2 YYEEEE. The CDR3 is 13 amino acids. V dropped 4 bases and J dropped 6; count of bases not matched to a gene: 6. Complete variable domain (other parts from reference TRBV5-6 and TRBJ1-2): DAGVTQSPTHLIKTRGQQVTLRCSPKSGHDTVSWYQQALGQGPQFIFQYYEEEERQRGNFPDRFSGHQFPNYSSELNVNALLLGDSALYLCASSATGLDGYTFGSGTRLTVV.

The CDR3 DNA sequence: TGTGCCAGCAGCCTTAAAGAGACCCAGTACTTC. Residues: CASSLKETQYF. The rearrangement joins TRBV12-3 or TRBV12-4 to TRBJ2-5; no firm D call. This CDR3 is 11 amino acids long. V shed 6 bases and J shed 3 bases, with 5 bases lying between them.

J is TRBJ1-4 and V is TRBV28; 10 bases line up with TRBD1. The CDR3 extends over 15 amino acids. The J segment lost 8 bases and the V segment lost 5 bases, leaving 8 bases of the junction unmatched. CDR1 MDHEN and CDR2 SYDVKM come from the germline V gene. The CDR3 DNA follows: TGTGCCAGCAGTCTCGGGTTGGACAGGGGGGAAAAACTGTTTTTT. Its translation is CASSLGLDRGEKLFF.

This chain connects TRBV5-1 to TRBJ2-1; 9 bases match TRBD1. The V and J ends lost 3 bases and 6 bases, in that order; junction bases with no gene match: 4. CDR1 is SGHRS and CDR2 is YFSETQ in the germline V gene. CDR3 length: 14 amino acids. The CDR3: CASSSGQGLNEQFF. In DNA form, the CDR3 reads TGCGCCAGCAGCTCAGGACAGGGGCTCAATGAGCAGTTCTTC.

This chain links TRBV7-9 with TRBJ2-5; no clear D. This CDR3 is built from 13 residues. Per germline, CDR1 SEHNR and CDR2 FQNEAQ (reference sequence). V lost 1 base to trimming and J lost 4 bases, with 7 bases between them. CDR3 DNA sequence: TGTGCCAGCAGCTTAGACCTACGAGAGACCCAGTACTTC. Its translation: CASSLDLRETQYF. The variable domain in full, completed from reference TRBV7-9 and TRBJ2-5, reads DTGVSQNPRHKITKRGQNVTFRCDPISEHNRLYWYRQTLGQGPEFLTYFQNEAQLEKSRLLSDRFSAERPKGSFSTLEIQRTEQGDSAMYLCASSLDLRETQYFGPGTRLLVL.

The chain couples TRBV4-1 to TRBJ2-7; D is uncertain. V lost 4 bases and J 2 bases, leaving 15 bases between the germline ends. This CDR3 comprises 15 residues. The germline V gene encodes CDR1 MGHRA and CDR2 YSYEKL. The CDR3 is CASSPLSTAPYEQYF. The CDR3 region has the DNA TGCGCCAGCAGCCCCCTGAGCACAGCTCCCTACGAGCAGTACTTC.

The rearrangement joins TRBV19 to TRBJ1-5, with 8 bases fitting TRBD1. V gave up 7 bases and J gave up 2 bases; unmatched junction bases: 7. The CDR3 consists of 15 residues. Germline-derived CDR1 and CDR2 are LNHDA and SQIVND (reference sequence). In DNA, the CDR3 is TGTGCCAGTACAAGGACAGGGCGTCGCAATCAGCCCCAGCATTTT. This sequence encodes CASTRTGRRNQPQHF.